This TCR beta chain was documented in a study of T cell changes during pregnancy in multiple sclerosis. The germline CDR1 and CDR2 sequences are LNHDA and SQIVND (reference sequence). The trim removed 5 bases at V and 4 bases at J, leaving 7 bases unmatched. This CDR3 is built from 14 residues. Sequencing was performed with immunoSEQ multiplex PCR; in TCRdb, only in-frame clones are kept and a portion is missing. The sample contains fewer than 50,000 clones, roughly 94% of which appear only once. The rearrangement links TRBV19 to TRBJ2-7; 8 nucleotides agree with TRBD2. This TCR was recovered from a female donor with multiple sclerosis, enrolled in a pregnancy study. This specimen was CD8+ T cells from peripheral blood mononuclear cells, taken before pregnancy. CDR3 amino acids: CASSVTSGPYEQYF. CDR3 sequence (DNA): TGTGCCAGTAGTGTAACTAGCGGCCCGTACGAGCAGTACTTC.